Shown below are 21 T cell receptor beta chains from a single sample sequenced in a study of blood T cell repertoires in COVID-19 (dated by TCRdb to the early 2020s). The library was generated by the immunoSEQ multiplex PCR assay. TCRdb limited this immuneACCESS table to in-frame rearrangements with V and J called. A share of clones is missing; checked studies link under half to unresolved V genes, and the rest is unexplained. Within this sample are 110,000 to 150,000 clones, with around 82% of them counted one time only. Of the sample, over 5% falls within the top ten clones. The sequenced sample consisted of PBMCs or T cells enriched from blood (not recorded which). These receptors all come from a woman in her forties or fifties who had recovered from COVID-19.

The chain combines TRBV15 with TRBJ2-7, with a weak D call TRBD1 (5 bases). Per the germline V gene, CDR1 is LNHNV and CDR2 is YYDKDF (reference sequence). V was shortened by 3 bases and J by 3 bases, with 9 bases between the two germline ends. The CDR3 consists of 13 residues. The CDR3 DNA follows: TGTGCCACCAGCAGGGCTAGGGGCTACGAGCAGTACTTC. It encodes CATSRARGYEQYF.

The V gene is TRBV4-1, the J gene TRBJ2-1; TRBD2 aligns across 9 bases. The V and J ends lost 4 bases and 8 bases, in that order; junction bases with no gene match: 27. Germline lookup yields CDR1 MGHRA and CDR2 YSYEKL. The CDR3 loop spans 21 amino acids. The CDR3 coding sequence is TGCGCCAGCAGCCTCCCTTGGGAGGACCCGGACTCTCGCGGGGGGGCAGATGAGCAGTTCTTC. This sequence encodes CASSLPWEDPDSRGGADEQFF.

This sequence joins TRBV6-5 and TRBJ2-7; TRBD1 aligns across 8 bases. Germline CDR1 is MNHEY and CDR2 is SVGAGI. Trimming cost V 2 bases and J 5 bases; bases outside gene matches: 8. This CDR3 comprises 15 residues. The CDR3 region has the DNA TGTGCCAGCAGTTACGCCGGACAGGGTCAAGACGAGCAGTACGTC. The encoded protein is CASSYAGQGQDEQYV.

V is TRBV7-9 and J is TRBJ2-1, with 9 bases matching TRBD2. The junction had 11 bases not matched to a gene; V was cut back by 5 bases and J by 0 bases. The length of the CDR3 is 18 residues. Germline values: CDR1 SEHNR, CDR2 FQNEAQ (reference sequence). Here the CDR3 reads CASSPGEGRGGSYNEQFF. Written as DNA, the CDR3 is TGTGCCAGCAGCCCTGGAGAGGGGCGGGGGGGCTCCTACAATGAGCAGTTCTTC. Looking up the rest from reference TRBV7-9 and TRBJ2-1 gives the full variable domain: DTGVSQNPRHKITKRGQNVTFRCDPISEHNRLYWYRQTLGQGPEFLTYFQNEAQLEKSRLLSDRFSAERPKGSFSTLEIQRTEQGDSAMYLCASSPGEGRGGSYNEQFFGPGTRLTVL.

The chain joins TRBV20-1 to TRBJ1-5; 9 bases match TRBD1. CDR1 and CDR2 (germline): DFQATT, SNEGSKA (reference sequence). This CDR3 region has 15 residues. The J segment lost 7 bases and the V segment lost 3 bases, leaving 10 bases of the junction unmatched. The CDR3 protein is CSASGITGGRQPQHF. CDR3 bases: TGCAGTGCTAGTGGGATTACAGGGGGCAGGCAGCCCCAGCATTTT.

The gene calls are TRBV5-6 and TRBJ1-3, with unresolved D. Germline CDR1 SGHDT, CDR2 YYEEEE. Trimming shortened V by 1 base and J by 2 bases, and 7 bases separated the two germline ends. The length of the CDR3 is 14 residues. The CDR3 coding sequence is TGTGCCAGCAGCTTGTCCAGTGCTGGAAACACCATATATTTT. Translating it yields CASSLSSAGNTIYF.

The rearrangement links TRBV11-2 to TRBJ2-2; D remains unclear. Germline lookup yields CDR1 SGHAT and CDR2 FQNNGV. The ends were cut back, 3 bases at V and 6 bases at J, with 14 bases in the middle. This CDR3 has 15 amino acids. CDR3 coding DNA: TGTGCCAGCAGCTTCTCGGTTCCCCAGGCCGGGGAGCTGTTTTTT. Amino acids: CASSFSVPQAGELFF.

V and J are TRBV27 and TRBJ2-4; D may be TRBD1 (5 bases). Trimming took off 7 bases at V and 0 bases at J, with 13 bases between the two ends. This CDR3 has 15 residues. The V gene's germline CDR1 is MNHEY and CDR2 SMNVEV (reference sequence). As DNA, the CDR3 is TGTGCCAGCAATGGCAGGGAACTAGCCAAAAACATTCAGTACTTC. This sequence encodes CASNGRELAKNIQYF.

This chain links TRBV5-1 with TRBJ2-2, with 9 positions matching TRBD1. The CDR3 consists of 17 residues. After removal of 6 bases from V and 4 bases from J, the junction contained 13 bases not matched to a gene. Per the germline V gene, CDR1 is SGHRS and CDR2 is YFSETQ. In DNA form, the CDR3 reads TGCGCCAGCAATCAAGCGGGACAGGGAACGAGCACCGGGGAGCTGTTTTTT. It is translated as CASNQAGQGTSTGELFF.

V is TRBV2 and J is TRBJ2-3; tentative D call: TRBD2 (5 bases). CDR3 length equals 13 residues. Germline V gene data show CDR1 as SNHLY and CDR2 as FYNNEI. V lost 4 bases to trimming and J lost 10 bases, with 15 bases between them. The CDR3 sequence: CASSVVLTAAQYF. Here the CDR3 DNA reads TGTGCCAGCAGTGTGGTTTTAACAGCGGCGCAGTATTTT.

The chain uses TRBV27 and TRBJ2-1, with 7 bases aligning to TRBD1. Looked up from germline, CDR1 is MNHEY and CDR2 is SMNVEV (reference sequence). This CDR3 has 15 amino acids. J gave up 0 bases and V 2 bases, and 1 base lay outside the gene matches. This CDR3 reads CASSLKGASYNEQFF. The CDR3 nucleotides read TGTGCCAGCAGTTTAAAGGGGGCCTCCTACAATGAGCAGTTCTTC.

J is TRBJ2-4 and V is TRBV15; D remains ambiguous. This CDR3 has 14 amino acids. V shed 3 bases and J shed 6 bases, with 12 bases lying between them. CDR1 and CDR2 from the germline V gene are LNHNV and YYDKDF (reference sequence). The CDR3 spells CATSRDSHTNIQYF. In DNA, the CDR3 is TGTGCCACCAGCAGGGATAGCCACACAAACATTCAGTACTTC.

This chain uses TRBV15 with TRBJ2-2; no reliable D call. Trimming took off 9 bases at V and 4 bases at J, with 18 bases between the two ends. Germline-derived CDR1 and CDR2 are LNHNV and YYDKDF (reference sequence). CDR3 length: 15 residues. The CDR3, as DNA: TGTGCCACGAGTTCTTCTTTCTGGAGCACCGGGGAGCTGTTTTTT. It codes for CATSSSFWSTGELFF.

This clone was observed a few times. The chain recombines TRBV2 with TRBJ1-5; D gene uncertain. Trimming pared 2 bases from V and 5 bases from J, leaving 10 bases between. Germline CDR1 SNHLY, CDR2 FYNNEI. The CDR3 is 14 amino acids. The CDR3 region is CASSESSGDQPQHF. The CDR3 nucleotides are TGTGCCAGCAGTGAAAGCTCCGGGGATCAGCCCCAGCATTTT.

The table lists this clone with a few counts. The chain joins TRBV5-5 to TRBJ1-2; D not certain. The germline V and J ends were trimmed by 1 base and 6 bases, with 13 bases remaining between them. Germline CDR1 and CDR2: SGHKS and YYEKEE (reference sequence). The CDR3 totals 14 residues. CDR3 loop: CASSLTSGSHGYTF. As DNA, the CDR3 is TGTGCCAGCAGCTTGACCAGCGGGAGCCATGGCTACACCTTC.

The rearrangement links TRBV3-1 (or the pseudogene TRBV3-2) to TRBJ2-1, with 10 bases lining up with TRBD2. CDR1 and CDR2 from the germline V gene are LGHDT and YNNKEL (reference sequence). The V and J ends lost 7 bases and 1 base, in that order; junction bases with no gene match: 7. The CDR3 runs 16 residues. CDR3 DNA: TGTGCCAGCACCGGAGCGGGGGGGCTATCCTACAATGAGCAGTTCTTC. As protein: CASTGAGGLSYNEQFF.

CDR3: CASRRRGSLPQHF. CDR3 DNA sequence: TGTGCCAGTCGCCGCCGGGGTAGTCTGCCCCAGCATTTT. The V gene is TRBV6-4, the J gene TRBJ1-5; D is ambiguous. The CDR3 spans 13 residues. Germline V lookup: CDR1 MRHNA, CDR2 SNTAGT. Trimming shortened V by 9 bases and J by 9 bases, and 18 bases separated the two germline ends.

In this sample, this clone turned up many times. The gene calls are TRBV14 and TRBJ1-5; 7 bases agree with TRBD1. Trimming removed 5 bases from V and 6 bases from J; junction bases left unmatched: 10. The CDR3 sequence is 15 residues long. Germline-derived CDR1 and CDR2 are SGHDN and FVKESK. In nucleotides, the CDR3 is TGTGCCAGCAGCGCCAGGGGGGCTGGTAGTCAGCCCCAGCATTTT. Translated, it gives CASSARGAGSQPQHF.

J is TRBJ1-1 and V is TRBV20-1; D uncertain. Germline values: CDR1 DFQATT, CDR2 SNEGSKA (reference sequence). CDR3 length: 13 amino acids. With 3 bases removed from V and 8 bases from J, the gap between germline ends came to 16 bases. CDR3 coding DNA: TGCAGTGCTAGTGGGCAGGTGCTGAAAGAAGCTTTCTTT. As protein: CSASGQVLKEAFF.

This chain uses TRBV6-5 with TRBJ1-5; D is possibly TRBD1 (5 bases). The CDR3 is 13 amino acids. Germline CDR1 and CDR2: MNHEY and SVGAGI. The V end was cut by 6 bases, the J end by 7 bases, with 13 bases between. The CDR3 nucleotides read TGTGCCAGCAGCCAGCAGGGTTTCCAGCCCCAGCATTTT. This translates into CASSQQGFQPQHF.

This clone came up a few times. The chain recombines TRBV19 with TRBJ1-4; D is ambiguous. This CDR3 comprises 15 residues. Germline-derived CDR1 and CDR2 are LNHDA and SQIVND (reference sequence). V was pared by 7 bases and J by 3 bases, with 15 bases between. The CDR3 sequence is CASTRSPAANEKLFF. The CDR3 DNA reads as TGTGCCAGTACGAGGAGCCCCGCAGCTAATGAAAAACTGTTTTTT.